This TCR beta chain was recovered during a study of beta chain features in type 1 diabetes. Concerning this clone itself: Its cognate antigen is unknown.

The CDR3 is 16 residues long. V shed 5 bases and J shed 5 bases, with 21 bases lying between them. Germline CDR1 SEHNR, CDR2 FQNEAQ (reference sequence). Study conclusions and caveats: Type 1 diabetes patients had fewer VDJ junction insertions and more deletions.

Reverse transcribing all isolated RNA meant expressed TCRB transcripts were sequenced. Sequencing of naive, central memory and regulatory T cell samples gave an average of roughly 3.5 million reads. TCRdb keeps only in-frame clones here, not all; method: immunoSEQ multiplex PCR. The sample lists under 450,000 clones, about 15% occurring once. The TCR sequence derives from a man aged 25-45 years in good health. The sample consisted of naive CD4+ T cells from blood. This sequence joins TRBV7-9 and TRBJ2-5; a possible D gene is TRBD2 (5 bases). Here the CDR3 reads CASSITRLRLWETQYF. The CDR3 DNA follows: TGTGCCAGCAGCATAACTAGACTACGACTGTGGGAGACCCAGTACTTC.